This TCR beta chain was retrieved from a study of cytomegalovirus exposure and HLA in healthy donors. Primers for the PCR totalled 60 Vbeta and 13 Jbeta. TCRdb keeps only in-frame clones here, not all; method: immunoSEQ multiplex PCR. The sample has some 110,000 clones, more than 60% seen once. CDR3 length equals 15 residues. CDR1 is PRHDT and CDR2 is FYEKMQ in the germline V gene (reference sequence). Trimming cost V 6 bases and J 3 bases, with 17 bases left between them. This TCR was recovered from a male donor in good health and CMV-seronegative. The sample comprised PBMCs. The chain has TRBV13 and TRBJ1-1, with D possibly matching TRBD1 (5 bases). The CDR3 loop is CASSQQAGGDTEAFF. As DNA, the CDR3 is TGTGCCAGCAGTCAACAGGCGGGGGGAGACACTGAAGCTTTCTTT.